A single sample gave rise to the 6 T cell receptor beta chains below, sequenced in a study of cytomegalovirus exposure and HLA in healthy donors. The table came from immunoSEQ multiplex PCR; TCRdb's copy has only in-frame clones and leaves some out. The sample includes 150,000 to 170,000 clones, 70% to 90% of them seen just once. Sample: PBMCs. Every receptor here comes from a human donor in good health.

J is TRBJ1-1 and V is TRBV18; the match to TRBD1 covers 9 bases. The germline V gene encodes CDR1 KGHSH and CDR2 LQKENI. This CDR3 region has 13 residues. J gave up 1 base and V 6 bases, and 0 bases lay outside the gene matches. CDR3 amino acids: CASSGQGNTEAFF. CDR3 in DNA: TGTGCCAGCTCGGGACAGGGGAACACTGAAGCTTTCTTT.

The chain is built from TRBV4-3 and TRBJ2-3, with a possible D match to TRBD1 (5 bases). CDR3 length equals 15 residues. The germline CDR1 and CDR2 sequences are LGHNA and YSLEER. The V end was cut by 1 base, the J end by 3 bases, with 11 bases between. CDR3 sequence reads: CASSQGGLLTDTQYF. The DNA of the CDR3 is TGCGCCAGCAGCCAAGGGGGCCTACTGACAGATACGCAGTATTTT.

The chain links TRBV7-6 to TRBJ2-2, with 7 bases aligning to TRBD1. Germline CDR1 SGHVS, CDR2 FNYEAQ. This CDR3 has 17 residues. The V segment lost 5 bases and the J segment 1 base; nucleotides outside the gene matches: 10. In nucleotides, the CDR3 is TGTGCCAGCAGCCCAAACCCCGGGACAGAGAACACCGGGGAGCTGTTTTTT. This codes for CASSPNPGTENTGELFF.

V gene TRBV4-1 combines with J gene TRBJ1-5, with a possible D match to TRBD1 (6 bases). V lost 3 bases and J 6 bases, leaving 12 bases between the germline ends. There are 14 residues in the CDR3. The germline CDR1 and CDR2 sequences are MGHRA and YSYEKL. The CDR3 here is CASSQAPGVQPQHF. CDR3 bases: TGCGCCAGCAGCCAGGCCCCAGGGGTTCAGCCCCAGCATTTT.

This chain connects TRBV28 to TRBJ2-7, with 11 bases lining up with TRBD2. The CDR3 length is 15 residues. Germline V gene sequence: CDR1 MDHEN, CDR2 SYDVKM. The V gene end was trimmed by 5 bases and the J gene end by 4 bases; junction bases not matched to a gene: 7. The DNA for the CDR3 is TGTGCCAGCAGTCAGGGGGGACTAGCGGATTACGAGCAGTACTTC. Translating gives CASSQGGLADYEQYF.

The rearrangement uses TRBV5-1 and TRBJ2-3; TRBD2 might be the D (6 bases). Germline V gene sequence: CDR1 SGHRS, CDR2 YFSETQ. V lost 5 bases to trimming and J lost 2 bases, with 12 bases between them. The CDR3 has 14 residues. CDR3 residues: CASRVGLSTDTQYF. The CDR3 nucleotides read TGCGCCAGCAGAGTGGGACTTTCCACAGATACGCAGTATTTT.